This T cell receptor (beta chain) was observed in a study of T cell repertoires in cytomegalovirus infection. TCRdb itself ran the reads through MiXCR, one entry per CDR3 protein. The table has roughly 230,000 distinct CDR3 sequences, approximately 7% seen once. CDR3 length: 15 amino acids. Looked up from germline, CDR1 is SGHTA and CDR2 is FQGNSA. With V trimmed by 6 bases and J by 3 bases, 7 bases remained unmatched. This clonotype was seen repeatedly, ten times or more. The TCR was taken from a human donor in good health (CMV status not recorded). Some clones in this sample may be carry-over from other donors' samples. The rearrangement uses TRBV7-2 and TRBJ1-2, with 10 bases lining up with TRBD1. The source material was PBMCs. For the CDR3, the DNA is TGTGCCAGCAGTATTCCCGGGACAGGGGACTATGGCTACACCTTC. Amino acid sequence: CASSIPGTGDYGYTF. The variable domain in full, completed from reference TRBV7-2 and TRBJ1-2, reads GAGVSQSPSNKVTEKGKDVELRCDPISGHTALYWYRQSLGQGLEFLIYFQGNSAPDKSGLPSDRFSAERTGGSVSTLTIQRTQQEDSAVYLCASSIPGTGDYGYTFGSGTRLTVV.